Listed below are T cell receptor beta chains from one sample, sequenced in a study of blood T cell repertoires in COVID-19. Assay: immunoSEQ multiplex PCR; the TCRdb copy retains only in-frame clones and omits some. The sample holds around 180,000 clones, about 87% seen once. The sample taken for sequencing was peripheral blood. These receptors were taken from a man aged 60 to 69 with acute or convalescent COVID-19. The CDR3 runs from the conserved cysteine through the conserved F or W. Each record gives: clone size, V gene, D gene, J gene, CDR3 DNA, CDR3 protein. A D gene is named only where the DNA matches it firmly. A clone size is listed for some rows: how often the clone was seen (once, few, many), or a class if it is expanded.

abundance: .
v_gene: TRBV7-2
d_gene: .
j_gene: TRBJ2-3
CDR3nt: TGTGCCAGCAGCTTAGGTGGTCGGACAGATACGCAGTATTTT
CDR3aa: CASSLGGRTDTQYF

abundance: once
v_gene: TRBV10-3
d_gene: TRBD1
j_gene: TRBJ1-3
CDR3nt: TGTGCCATCAGTTTGGGACAGCCTGGAAACACCATATATTTT
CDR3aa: CAISLGQPGNTIYF

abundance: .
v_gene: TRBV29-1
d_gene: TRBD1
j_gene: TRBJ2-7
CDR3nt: TGCAGCGTTGAAGACAGGGGGATGGCATCCTACGAGCAGTACTTC
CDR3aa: CSVEDRGMASYEQYF

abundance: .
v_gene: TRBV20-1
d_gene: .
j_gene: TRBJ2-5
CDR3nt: TGCAGTGCCTCCCAGGAGACCCAGTACTTC
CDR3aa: CSASQETQYF

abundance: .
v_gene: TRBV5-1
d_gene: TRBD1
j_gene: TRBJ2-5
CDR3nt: TGCGCCAGCAGCATAGGACAGGAAGAGACCCAGTACTTC
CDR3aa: CASSIGQEETQYF

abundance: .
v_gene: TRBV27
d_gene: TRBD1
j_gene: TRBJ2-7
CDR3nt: TGTGCCAGCAGTTCTACAGGGGTTATCCGGTACGAGCAGTACTTC
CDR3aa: CASSSTGVIRYEQYF

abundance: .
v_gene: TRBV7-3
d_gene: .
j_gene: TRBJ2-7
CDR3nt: TGTGCCAGCAGCTTGGGAACGGGAGTCTCTTCCGAGCAGTACTTC
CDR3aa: CASSLGTGVSSEQYF

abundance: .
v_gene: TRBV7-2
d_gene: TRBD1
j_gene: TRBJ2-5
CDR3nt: TGTGCCAGCAGCTTCCAGGGACAGACAGTAGAGACCCAGTACTTC
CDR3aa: CASSFQGQTVETQYF

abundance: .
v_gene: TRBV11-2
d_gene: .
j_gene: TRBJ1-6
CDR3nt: TGTGCCAGCAGCTTAGATCCCCAGGGCTCACCCCTCCACTTT
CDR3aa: CASSLDPQGSPLHF

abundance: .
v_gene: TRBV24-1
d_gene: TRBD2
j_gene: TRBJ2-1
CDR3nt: TGTGCCACCAGTGATCCCGACCAGGGACTAGCGGGGTTGAATGAGCAGTTCTTC
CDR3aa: CATSDPDQGLAGLNEQFF

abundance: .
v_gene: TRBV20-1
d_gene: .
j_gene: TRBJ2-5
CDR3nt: TGCAGTGCTCGTGGGCGGCTACAAGAGACCCAGTACTTC
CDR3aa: CSARGRLQETQYF